The 7 T cell receptor beta chains listed next were all sequenced from one sample in a study of cytomegalovirus exposure and HLA in healthy donors. A multiplex PCR was run with 60 Vbeta primers and 13 Jbeta primers. The table came from immunoSEQ multiplex PCR; TCRdb's copy has only in-frame clones and leaves some out. The table records about 190,000 clones, roughly 90% of them present only once. Material: PBMCs. The source of these receptors is a woman in her twenties or thirties in good health and CMV-seronegative.

A remark on this clone: Relative to the germline gene, one junction end is altered; a read error may explain this. The CDR3 sequence: CASSANIRGYVYTF. DNA for the CDR3: TGCGCCAGCAGCGCTAACATTAGAGGCTATGTCTACACCTTC. V gene TRBV5-1 combines with J gene TRBJ1-2; no clear D. The CDR3 spans 14 residues. CDR1 is SGHRS, CDR2 YFSETQ, per germline.

The V and J genes are TRBV18 and TRBJ2-1; D is undetermined. CDR3 length equals 14 residues. Between the trimmed V and J ends, which lost 3 bases and 3 bases, there was a span of 9 bases. Looked up from germline, CDR1 is KGHSH and CDR2 is LQKENI. This CDR3 is CASSPGLVYNEQFF. CDR3 sequence (DNA): TGTGCCAGCTCACCCGGCCTAGTCTACAATGAGCAGTTCTTC.

The chain has TRBV5-4 and TRBJ2-7; D is possibly TRBD2 (6 bases). V was clipped by 4 bases and J by 4 bases, with 18 bases between them. Germline V gene data show CDR1 as SGHNT and CDR2 as YYREEE (reference sequence). The CDR3 covers 15 residues. The CDR3 sequence is CASSQRAGGVYEQYF. The CDR3, as DNA: TGTGCCAGCAGCCAGCGGGCAGGAGGTGTGTACGAGCAGTACTTC.

The gene calls are TRBV19 and TRBJ1-1; no clear D gene. Trimming cost V 5 bases and J 5 bases, with 15 bases left between them. CDR3 size: 14 residues. Germline lookup yields CDR1 LNHDA and CDR2 SQIVND (reference sequence). CDR3 nucleotides: TGTGCCAGTAGTTGGGAGGGCGCATGGACTGAAGCTTTCTTT. This translates into CASSWEGAWTEAFF.

V usage is TRBV27 and J usage is TRBJ2-2; 7 nucleotides align to TRBD2. Per the germline V gene, CDR1 is MNHEY and CDR2 is SMNVEV (reference sequence). Trimming took 6 bases from V and 0 from J; bases not matched to a gene: 22. CDR3 length: 21 amino acids. The CDR3 loop is CASSPRRRGVLTDANTGELFF. CDR3 nucleotides: TGTGCCAGCAGCCCTCGGCGTCGGGGGGTTTTGACTGACGCGAACACCGGGGAGCTGTTTTTT.

The table lists this clone with a few counts. J is TRBJ2-2 and V is TRBV28; the D is unclear. V lost 6 bases and J lost 3, with 11 bases in between. The CDR3 extends over 14 amino acids. Looked up from germline, CDR1 is MDHEN and CDR2 is SYDVKM. CDR3 sequence (DNA): TGTGCCAGCAGGCGCAGAGGATACACCGGGGAGCTGTTTTTT. This sequence encodes CASRRRGYTGELFF.

This rearrangement joins TRBV6-5 to TRBJ2-1; 7 bases match TRBD1. Germline CDR1 reads MNHEY; CDR2 reads SVGAGI. This CDR3 region has 13 residues. The V and J ends lost 2 bases and 8 bases, in that order; junction bases with no gene match: 3. CDR3 sequence: CASSYRQGYEQFF. The CDR3 region has the DNA TGTGCCAGCAGTTACCGACAGGGTTATGAGCAGTTCTTC.